These T cell receptor beta chains were read from a single sample in a study of cytomegalovirus exposure and HLA in healthy donors. Produced via immunoSEQ multiplex PCR; TCRdb's table is partial and in-frame only. The sample yields roughly 59,000 clones, approximately 74% seen once. Sequencing was performed on PBMCs. The origin of the receptors is a man aged 40-49 years in good health and CMV-seropositive. Each CDR3 is given with its conserved first and last residue. The D gene is left open where the match is weak. Clone size is given for some rows only: seen once, a few or many times, or a class if the clone is expanded.

d_gene: TRBD1
abundance: once
j_gene: TRBJ1-1
v_gene: TRBV4-1
CDR3nt: TGCGCCAGCAGTTACGGACAGGGGGGCACTGAAGCTTTCTTT
CDR3aa: CASSYGQGGTEAFF

d_gene: TRBD1
abundance: .
j_gene: TRBJ1-1
v_gene: TRBV5-4
CDR3nt: TGTGCCAGCAGCTTGGTCGGGACAGGGGGAGAAGCTTTCTTT
CDR3aa: CASSLVGTGGEAFF

d_gene: .
abundance: .
j_gene: TRBJ2-2
v_gene: TRBV29-1
CDR3nt: TGCAGCGTTTACTCGGGCACCGGGGAGCTGTTTTTT
CDR3aa: CSVYSGTGELFF

d_gene: .
abundance: few
j_gene: TRBJ2-3
v_gene: TRBV29-1
CDR3nt: TGCAGCGTTAAGAGGGGGGGATATACAGATACGCAGTATTTT
CDR3aa: CSVKRGGYTDTQYF

d_gene: TRBD1
abundance: few
j_gene: TRBJ1-6
v_gene: TRBV9
CDR3nt: TGTGCCAGCAGCGTAGTAGAGGGGGGAATAGACAGGGGGTCACCCCTCCACTTT
CDR3aa: CASSVVEGGIDRGSPLHF

d_gene: TRBD1
abundance: .
j_gene: TRBJ2-7
v_gene: TRBV4-1
CDR3nt: TGCGCCAGCAGCCTACGACAGGGTTACGAGCAGTACTTC
CDR3aa: CASSLRQGYEQYF

d_gene: .
abundance: .
j_gene: TRBJ1-1
v_gene: TRBV4-1
CDR3nt: TGCGCCAGCAGCCAGCCACAGGGGAACACTGAAGCTTTCTTT
CDR3aa: CASSQPQGNTEAFF

d_gene: TRBD2
abundance: .
j_gene: TRBJ2-7
v_gene: TRBV6-1
CDR3nt: TGTGCCAGCAGTGAAGGACTAGCCAGGACTTGGGAGCAGTACTTC
CDR3aa: CASSEGLARTWEQYF

d_gene: .
abundance: few
j_gene: TRBJ2-7
v_gene: TRBV5-1
CDR3nt: TGCGCCAGCAGCTTGCAGCTAGCCGCTTCCTACGAGCAGTACTTC
CDR3aa: CASSLQLAASYEQYF

d_gene: TRBD1
abundance: .
j_gene: TRBJ1-5
v_gene: TRBV7-9
CDR3nt: TGTGCCAGCAGCTTTACAGGGGTCAATCAGCCCCAGCATTTT
CDR3aa: CASSFTGVNQPQHF

d_gene: TRBD1
abundance: .
j_gene: TRBJ2-2
v_gene: TRBV19
CDR3nt: TGTGCCAGTATCTCCGGCCTCCGGGACAGGGGGCCCGGGGAGCTGTTTTTT
CDR3aa: CASISGLRDRGPGELFF

d_gene: TRBD1
abundance: .
j_gene: TRBJ2-1
v_gene: TRBV18
CDR3nt: TGTGCCAGCTCAACGCCGGGACAGGTATGGGGTCAGTTCTTC
CDR3aa: CASSTPGQVWGQFF

d_gene: .
abundance: once
j_gene: TRBJ1-5
v_gene: TRBV10-3
CDR3nt: TGTGCCATCAGTGTTGTAGGGGATAGCAATCAGCCCCAGCATTTT
CDR3aa: CAISVVGDSNQPQHF

d_gene: .
abundance: .
j_gene: TRBJ1-6
v_gene: TRBV10-3
CDR3nt: TGTGCCATCAGTGAGTCGGCAGGGCCCAATTCACCCCTCCACTTT
CDR3aa: CAISESAGPNSPLHF

d_gene: TRBD1
abundance: few
j_gene: TRBJ1-2
v_gene: TRBV27
CDR3nt: TGTGCCACGTCGGACAGGGAAAACTATGGCTACACCTTC
CDR3aa: CATSDRENYGYTF

d_gene: .
abundance: .
j_gene: TRBJ2-2
v_gene: TRBV7-9
CDR3nt: TGTGCCAGCAGCTTAGTGAGAGCCGGGGAGCTGTTTTTT
CDR3aa: CASSLVRAGELFF

d_gene: .
abundance: .
j_gene: TRBJ1-4
v_gene: TRBV29-1
CDR3nt: TGCAGCGTTCTTCAGGGTGGAGAAAAACTGTTTTTT
CDR3aa: CSVLQGGEKLFF

d_gene: .
abundance: once
j_gene: TRBJ1-6
v_gene: TRBV18
CDR3nt: TGTGCCAGCTCACCGACGGCCGGAGCAGGGGACAATTCACCCCTCCACTTT
CDR3aa: CASSPTAGAGDNSPLHF

d_gene: TRBD2
abundance: .
j_gene: TRBJ2-3
v_gene: TRBV4-3
CDR3nt: TGCGCCAGCAGCCAAAGACCCAAGGTGGGAGCGGGAGGGCCAGCAGATACGCAGTATTTT
CDR3aa: CASSQRPKVGAGGPADTQYF

d_gene: TRBD1
abundance: .
j_gene: TRBJ2-2
v_gene: TRBV7-9
CDR3nt: TGTGCCAGCAGCTCGAACCAGGACAGGGGGCGGACCGGGGAGCTGTTTTTT
CDR3aa: CASSSNQDRGRTGELFF

d_gene: .
abundance: .
j_gene: TRBJ2-1
v_gene: TRBV5-8
CDR3nt: TGTGCCAGCAGTTTGACGGAGGGGGCCCACAATGAGCAGTTCTTC
CDR3aa: CASSLTEGAHNEQFF

d_gene: .
abundance: .
j_gene: TRBJ2-2
v_gene: TRBV6-1
CDR3nt: TGTGCCAGCAGCGAATACAGGGAAGCCGGGGAGCTGTTTTTT
CDR3aa: CASSEYREAGELFF

d_gene: .
abundance: once
j_gene: TRBJ2-7
v_gene: TRBV11-2
CDR3nt: TGTGCCAGCAGCTCCGCGCGCCTCCTCTACGAGCAGTACTTC
CDR3aa: CASSSARLLYEQYF

d_gene: TRBD1
abundance: .
j_gene: TRBJ2-7
v_gene: TRBV6-6
CDR3nt: TGTGCCAGCAGTGGGGTCGGGACAGGGCGGAACGAGCAGTACTTC
CDR3aa: CASSGVGTGRNEQYF

d_gene: TRBD1
abundance: .
j_gene: TRBJ2-5
v_gene: TRBV7-2
CDR3nt: TGTGCCAGCAGCTCGACAGGGAAAGAGACCCAGTACTTC
CDR3aa: CASSSTGKETQYF

d_gene: .
abundance: few
j_gene: TRBJ2-5
v_gene: TRBV5-8
CDR3nt: TGTGCCAGCAGCTCCGGGACTTTCAATGGAGAGACCCAGTACTTC
CDR3aa: CASSSGTFNGETQYF

d_gene: .
abundance: .
j_gene: TRBJ2-5
v_gene: TRBV25-1
CDR3nt: TGTGCCAGCAGTGAAACCCGGTATGGGGCCGGTCGAGAGACCCAGTACTTC
CDR3aa: CASSETRYGAGRETQYF

d_gene: TRBD1
abundance: few
j_gene: TRBJ1-1
v_gene: TRBV30
CDR3nt: TGTGCCTGGAGATGGGACAGGGGAGGGAACACTGAAGCTTTCTTT
CDR3aa: CAWRWDRGGNTEAFF

d_gene: .
abundance: .
j_gene: TRBJ2-1
v_gene: TRBV30
CDR3nt: TGTGCCTCCTCCCGTAGCGCTACCTACAATGAGCAGTTCTTC
CDR3aa: CASSRSATYNEQFF

d_gene: .
abundance: few
j_gene: TRBJ2-7
v_gene: TRBV9
CDR3nt: TGTGCCAGCAGCGAGGGTACAGGCGGCTACGAGCAGTACTTC
CDR3aa: CASSEGTGGYEQYF

d_gene: .
abundance: once
j_gene: TRBJ1-4
v_gene: TRBV10-2
CDR3nt: TGCGCCAGCAGGGGCAACGTTAATGAAAAACTGTTTTTT
CDR3aa: CASRGNVNEKLFF

d_gene: .
abundance: .
j_gene: TRBJ2-7
v_gene: TRBV7-9
CDR3nt: TGTGCCAGCAGCTCCCTTACGGGCTCCTACGAGCAGTACTTC
CDR3aa: CASSSLTGSYEQYF